This entry concerns a single T cell receptor beta chain. TCR beta VDJ and CDR3 profiles were obtained from a genomic DNA template. A single record per CDR3 protein comes from TCRdb applying MiXCR to the reads. The repertoire holds approximately 260,000 distinct CDR3 sequences, with 82% as singletons. The CDR3 consists of 16 residues. The ends lost 3 bases at V and 8 bases at J; junction bases unmatched: 13. Germline values: CDR1 SNHLY, CDR2 FYNNEI. The patients chosen for sequencing had shown expansion of CD8+CD57+ cells (detected by flow cytometry). The data stem from a study of CD8+CD57+ T cells in acquired aplastic anemia.

The sample consisted of sorted CD4+, CD8+, or CD8+CD57+ T cells (not recorded which) from PBMCs. This chain links TRBV2 with TRBJ2-1; 7 nucleotides match TRBD2. This clonotype was obtained from a human donor with aplastic anemia. CDR3 sequence: CASSEGGRNGQDEQFF. The DNA of the CDR3 is TGTGCCAGCAGTGAGGGGGGGAGAAACGGTCAGGATGAGCAGTTCTTC.